This T cell receptor (beta chain) originates from a study of blood T cell repertoires in COVID-19 (dated by TCRdb to the early 2020s). Broadly, across the study: Samples covering the acute and convalescent phases of COVID-19 were provided by collaborators in the United States, Italy and Spain. The prospective study material was composed of cDNA or gDNA derived from T cells, B-cell-depleted T cells, or PBMCs. The dataset comprised deeply sampled blood TCRbeta repertoires from subjects exposed to, actively infected with, or recovered from COVID-19. The repertoires were made available in a free public database intended to serve as a resource for research on the immune response to SARS-CoV-2. The samples were drawn from the first 160 participants of the ongoing ImmuneRACE study and from 1,254 subjects provided by 6 global collaborators. Sample metadata almost always included a de-identified subject ID, COVID-19 status, age in years and sex. Where available, HLA class I and class II types were taken from metadata supplied by the sample provider and were not determined by assay-based typing. What the research found in general, with its limitations: The quantity of clinical and demographic metadata differed by source and by participant and was supplied without curation.

In the case of this clone: The specificity of this receptor is unknown. No base qualities exist here, and no much larger clone lies one base off it.

Each collaborating institution followed its own protocols to collect whole blood in K2EDTA tubes. For TCRbeta analysis, collaborators shipped samples in one of three forms: frozen whole blood, isolated PBMCs, or DNA extracted from either of those sample types. From the germline V gene, CDR1 is SGDLS and CDR2 is YYNGEE. The CDR3 starts with the cysteine, ends with the phenylalanine, and has 15 residues. CDR3 DNA is the only sequence kept; it has 45 bases, read in frame from the first base. The trim is 3 bases for V and 2 bases for J, with a gap of 12 bases between the germline ends. The immunoSEQ Assay, a bias-controlled multiplex PCR, was used to amplify TCRbeta CDR3 regions from genomic DNA. In the paper's pipeline: Nucleated cell counts per sample were estimated from amplification of reference gene primers within the assay. To quantify the absolute abundance of each unique TCRbeta CDR3 rearrangement, sequence reads were collapsed and filtered. For each sample, productive Simpson clonality was calculated by taking the square root of Simpson's diversity index across productive rearrangements. The clones in this table, taken by TCRdb from immuneACCESS, are in-frame only. Not every clone is retained; where verified, under half of the shortfall comes from an unresolved V gene, and the cause of the rest is unknown. V, J and clone size reflect that table, while D and trimming were determined from the DNA. The sample profile shows 200,000 to 300,000 clones; approximately 86% of them were found once. Of the sample, around 0.78% is held by the ten largest clones.

The chain couples TRBV9 to TRBJ1-3; TRBD1 is a possible D gene, resting on 6 matching bases. The clonotype was recovered from a woman in her twenties or thirties with acute or convalescent COVID-19. Material for sequencing was peripheral blood. The DNA sequence follows: TGTGCCAGCAGCGCCCTACAGGGAACTGGAAACACCATATATTTT. Translated, this is CASSALQGTGNTIYF.